This T cell receptor beta chain is drawn from a study of T cells in localized non-small cell lung cancer. Study conclusions and caveats: Because only a single region of the tumor was sequenced, heterogeneity remains possible. Within adjacent lung there appeared a median roughly 60 of the top 100 tumor clones. A raised T cell density in blood coincided with lengthier overall survival.

Sequencing was performed with immunoSEQ multiplex PCR; in TCRdb, only in-frame clones are kept and a portion is missing. The sample holds around 92,000 clones, approximately 91% seen once. With regard to this clone: Its antigen is unknown.

Sequencing used PBMCs, obtained before any cancer treatment. This TCR came from a woman aged 35 to 75 with stage II squamous cell lung carcinoma.

The CDR3 is CASTSGTGGIHYTF. Written as DNA, the CDR3 is TGTGCCAGCACCTCGGGGACAGGGGGGATCCACTACACCTTC. The J gene is TRBJ1-2, the V gene TRBV9; 11 bases are shared with TRBD1. In germline, CDR1 is SGDLS, CDR2 YYNGEE. CDR3 length equals 14 residues. Germline trimming cut 6 bases from V and 10 bases from J; bases unmatched to any gene: 11.